This T cell receptor (beta chain) was identified during a study of cytomegalovirus exposure and HLA in healthy donors. V was pared by 4 bases and J by 2 bases, with 7 bases of the junction left unmatched. CDR1 is LNHDA and CDR2 is SQIVND in the germline V gene (reference sequence). The CDR3 sequence is 16 residues long. Study-wide findings and caveats: The study had only CMV serostatus as immune exposure information.

About this clone: Its specificity is unknown.

PCR involved 60 Vbeta and 13 Jbeta primers. The method was immunoSEQ multiplex PCR; TCRdb's version includes in-frame clones alone and lacks a portion of them. The top ten hold 1.6% of the sample, which has about 55,000 clones, roughly 82% seen once. This chain links TRBV19 with TRBJ1-5; 8 bases match TRBD1. The clonotype originates from a man under 40 in good health and CMV-seronegative. Material: PBMCs. Written as DNA, the CDR3 is TGTGCCAGTAGTAAGACAGGGGTTATAGGCAATCAGCCCCAGCATTTT. Amino acids: CASSKTGVIGNQPQHF.